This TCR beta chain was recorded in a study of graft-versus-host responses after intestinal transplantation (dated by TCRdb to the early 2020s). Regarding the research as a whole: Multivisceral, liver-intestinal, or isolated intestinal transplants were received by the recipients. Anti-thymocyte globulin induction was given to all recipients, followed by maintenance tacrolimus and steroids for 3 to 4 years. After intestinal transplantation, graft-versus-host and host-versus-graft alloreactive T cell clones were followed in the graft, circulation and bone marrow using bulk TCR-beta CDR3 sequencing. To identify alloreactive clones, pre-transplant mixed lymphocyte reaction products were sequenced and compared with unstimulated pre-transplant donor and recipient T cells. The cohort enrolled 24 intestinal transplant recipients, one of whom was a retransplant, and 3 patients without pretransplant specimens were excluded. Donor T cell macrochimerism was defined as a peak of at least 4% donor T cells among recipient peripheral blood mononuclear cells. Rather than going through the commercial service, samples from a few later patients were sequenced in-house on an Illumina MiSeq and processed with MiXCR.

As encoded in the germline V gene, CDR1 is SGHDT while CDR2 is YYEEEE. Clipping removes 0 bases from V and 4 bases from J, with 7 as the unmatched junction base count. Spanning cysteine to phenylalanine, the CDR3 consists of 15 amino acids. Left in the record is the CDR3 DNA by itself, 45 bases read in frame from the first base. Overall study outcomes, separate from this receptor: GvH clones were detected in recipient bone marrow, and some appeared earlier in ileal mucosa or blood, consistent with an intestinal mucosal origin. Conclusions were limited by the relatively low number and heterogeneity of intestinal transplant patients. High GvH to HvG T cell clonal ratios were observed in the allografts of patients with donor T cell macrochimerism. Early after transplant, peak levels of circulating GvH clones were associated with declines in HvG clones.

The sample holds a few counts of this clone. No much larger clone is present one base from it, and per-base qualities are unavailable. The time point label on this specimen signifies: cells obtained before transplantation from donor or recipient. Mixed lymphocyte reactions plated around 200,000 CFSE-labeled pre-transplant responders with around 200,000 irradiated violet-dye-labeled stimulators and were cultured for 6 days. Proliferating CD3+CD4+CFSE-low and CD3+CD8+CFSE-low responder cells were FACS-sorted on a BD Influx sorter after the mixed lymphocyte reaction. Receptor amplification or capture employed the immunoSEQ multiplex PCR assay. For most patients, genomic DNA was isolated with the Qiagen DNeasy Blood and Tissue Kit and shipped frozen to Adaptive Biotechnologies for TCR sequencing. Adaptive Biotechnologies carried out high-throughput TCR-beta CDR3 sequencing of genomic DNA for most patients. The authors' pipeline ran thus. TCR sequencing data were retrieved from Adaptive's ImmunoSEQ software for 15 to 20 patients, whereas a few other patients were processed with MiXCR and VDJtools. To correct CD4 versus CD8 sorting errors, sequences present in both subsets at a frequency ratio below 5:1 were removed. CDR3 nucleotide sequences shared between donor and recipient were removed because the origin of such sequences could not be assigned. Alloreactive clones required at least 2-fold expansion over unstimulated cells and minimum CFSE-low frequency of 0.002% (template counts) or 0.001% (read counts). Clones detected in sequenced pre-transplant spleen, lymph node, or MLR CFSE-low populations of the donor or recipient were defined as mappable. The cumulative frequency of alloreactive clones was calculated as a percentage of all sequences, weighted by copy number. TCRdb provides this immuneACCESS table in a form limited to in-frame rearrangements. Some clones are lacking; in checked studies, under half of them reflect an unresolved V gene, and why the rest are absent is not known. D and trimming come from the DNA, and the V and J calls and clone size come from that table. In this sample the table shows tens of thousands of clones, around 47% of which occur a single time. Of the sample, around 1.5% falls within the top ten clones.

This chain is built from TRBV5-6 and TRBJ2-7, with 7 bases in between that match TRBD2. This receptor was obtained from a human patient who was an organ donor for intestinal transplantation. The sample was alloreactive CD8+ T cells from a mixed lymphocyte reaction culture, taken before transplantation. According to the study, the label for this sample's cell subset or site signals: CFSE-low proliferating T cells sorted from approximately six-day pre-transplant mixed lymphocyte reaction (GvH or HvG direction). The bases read TGTGCCAGCAGCTTGGGGCCGGGACTAACGTACGAGCAGTACTTC. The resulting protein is CASSLGPGLTYEQYF.